A few counts support the clone carrying this TCR beta chain. Amplified regions were TCR beta CDR3 sequences from RNA transcripts. TCR CDR3 regions were first amplified by RT-PCR with HTBI primers. TCRdb called the multiplex PCR reads again in MiXCR, with one record for every CDR3 protein. The sample shows about 360,000 distinct CDR3 sequences, approximately 14% of them seen only once. CDR3 size: 13 residues. In germline, CDR1 is MNHEY, CDR2 SMNVEV (reference sequence). Trimming left V 0 bases short and J 8 bases short, with 10 bases between. This entry is derived from a study of T cells in Graves' hyperthyroidism and ophthalmopathy.

The sequenced material came from blood. The TCR originated in a woman under 30 with Graves' hyperthyroidism that later progressed to Graves' ophthalmopathy. The chain recombines TRBV27 with TRBJ1-1, with D tentatively TRBD1 (5 bases). The CDR3 reads CASSLSSGGEAFF. The DNA for the CDR3 is TGTGCCAGCAGTTTATCATCGGGGGGGGAAGCTTTCTTT.